The 28 T cell receptor beta chains reported below all come from one sample, sequenced in a study of siplizumab effects on memory and regulatory T cells. The mixed lymphocyte reaction cells were held in coculture (37°C) for around six days. The antigens for these receptors are not known. The repertoire was sequenced with immunoSEQ multiplex PCR; TCRdb's copy has only in-frame clones and lacks some. Of 20,000 or so clones in the sample, 44% were seen once. Sequencing used CFSE-low (dividing) CD4+ T cells sorted from an allogeneic mixed lymphocyte reaction. Every receptor here comes from a human donor in good health; the cells came from an allogeneic mixed lymphocyte reaction. Some clones in this sample may be carry-over from other donors' samples.

The genes are TRBV6-5 and TRBJ1-3, with D tentatively TRBD1 (6 bases). Trimming removed 7 bases from V and 0 bases from J, with 13 bases in between. In germline, CDR1 is MNHEY, CDR2 SVGAGI. This CDR3 has 15 residues. The CDR3 region has the DNA TGTGCCAGCACTTCGCCGACAGGCTCTGGAAACACCATATATTTT. Translation: CASTSPTGSGNTIYF.

The rearrangement joins TRBV6-5 to TRBJ2-7, with 9 bases aligning to TRBD1. The CDR3 has 15 residues. Germline assignment: CDR1 MNHEY and CDR2 SVGAGI. Losses at the gene ends were 6 bases for V and 0 bases for J; bases not matched to a gene: 6. CDR3 DNA sequence: TGTGCCAGCAGGACTGCGGGACAGGGCTCCTACGAGCAGTACTTC. This translates into CASRTAGQGSYEQYF.

This clone was seen many times. The rearrangement uses TRBV21-1 and TRBJ2-1; TRBD1 is the table's D call and was not checked against the DNA. TRBV21-1 is marked as a pseudogene. This CDR3 spans 14 amino acids. CDR3 DNA sequence: TGTGTCTTGGGGACAGGGGAAATCTGCAATGAGCAGTTCTTC. As protein: CVLGTGEICNEQFF.

The chain carries TRBV5-4 and TRBJ2-3; no reliable D call. V was pared by 0 bases and J by 4 bases, with 6 bases between. The CDR3 has 13 residues. Germline V lookup: CDR1 SGHNT, CDR2 YYREEE (reference sequence). The chain's CDR3 is CASSLGLADTQYF. For the CDR3, the DNA is TGTGCCAGCAGCTTGGGGTTAGCAGATACGCAGTATTTT.

The V and J genes are TRBV28 and TRBJ1-5, with D tentatively TRBD1 (6 bases). Germline V gene sequence: CDR1 MDHEN, CDR2 SYDVKM. This CDR3 is built from 15 residues. Trimming cost V 5 bases and J 3 bases, with 14 bases left between them. CDR3 in DNA: TGTGCCAGCAGTCTCCCGGGACACTTCAATCAGCCCCAGCATTTT. Protein: CASSLPGHFNQPQHF.

CDR3 sequence reads: CASTWTGGNQPQHF. The CDR3 nucleotides are TGTGCCAGCACTTGGACAGGAGGAAATCAGCCCCAGCATTTT. V gene TRBV6-1 combines with J gene TRBJ1-5, with 7 bases matching TRBD1. The CDR3 is 14 amino acids. Losses at the gene ends were 7 bases for V and 4 bases for J; bases not matched to a gene: 7. Looked up from germline, CDR1 is MNHNS and CDR2 is SASEGT.

DNA for the CDR3: TGTGCCAGCATCCTCACTCCAGGGGGAGGGCCGGGAAATGAGCAGTTCTTC. This sequence encodes CASILTPGGGPGNEQFF. The rearrangement links TRBV7-9 to TRBJ2-1, with D perhaps being TRBD1 or TRBD2 (7 bases each). The CDR3 sequence is 17 residues long. With 7 bases removed from V and 7 bases from J, the gap between germline ends came to 26 bases. Per the germline V gene, CDR1 is SEHNR and CDR2 is FQNEAQ (reference sequence).

V and J are TRBV7-2 and TRBJ1-2; D not certain. The CDR3 extends over 14 amino acids. Germline lookup yields CDR1 SGHTA and CDR2 FQGNSA. Trimming removed 2 bases at V and 8 bases at J, with 15 bases between. This chain's CDR3 is CASSLQVFGRGYTF. The DNA for the CDR3 is TGTGCCAGCAGCTTACAGGTCTTTGGGCGCGGCTACACCTTC.

By sample share, this clone is medium-sized. This specimen includes other DNA sequences encoding the same CDR3. The chain employs TRBV7-9 and TRBJ1-2; unclear D gene. Looked up from germline, CDR1 is SEHNR and CDR2 is FQNEAQ (reference sequence). The length of the CDR3 is 12 residues. The germline V and J ends were trimmed by 2 bases and 3 bases, with 4 bases remaining between them. CDR3: CASSLSDYGYTF. The CDR3 bases are TGTGCCAGCAGCTTATCTGACTATGGCTACACCTTC.

The chain carries TRBV11-2 and TRBJ2-7; no firm D call. Deletions cut 6 bases from V and 1 base from J, with 13 bases between. The CDR3 spans 14 residues. CDR1 SGHAT and CDR2 FQNNGV come from the germline V gene. The CDR3 spells CASSEDVGSYEQYF. The CDR3 DNA reads TGTGCCAGCAGTGAAGATGTCGGGTCCTACGAGCAGTACTTC.

V and J are TRBV6-1 and TRBJ2-7, with TRBD2 matching over 7 bases. There are 15 residues in the CDR3. Looked up from germline, CDR1 is MNHNS and CDR2 is SASEGT. The trim removed 10 bases at V and 2 bases at J, leaving 14 bases unmatched. The CDR3 sequence: CATSRVLASTYEQYF. The CDR3, as DNA: TGTGCCACCAGCAGGGTACTAGCGAGTACCTACGAGCAGTACTTC.

V is TRBV5-1 and J is TRBJ1-6; D may be TRBD1 (6 bases). The CDR3 spans 15 residues. Trimming stripped 0 bases from V and 6 bases from J, with 10 bases between. From germline, CDR1 is SGHRS and CDR2 YFSETQ. Here the CDR3 reads CASSLEQGGNSPLHF. The DNA of the CDR3 is TGCGCCAGCAGCTTGGAACAGGGAGGTAATTCACCCCTCCACTTT.

This clone was seen only a few times. The chain is built from TRBV9 and TRBJ1-2; 7 bases agree with TRBD1. With 3 bases clipped from V and 0 bases from J, the junction kept 5 bases outside the gene matches. The CDR3 extends over 15 amino acids. Looked up from germline, CDR1 is SGDLS and CDR2 is YYNGEE. The CDR3 DNA reads as TGTGCCAGCAGCGGAGGGACAGTTACTAACTATGGCTACACCTTC. Encoded protein: CASSGGTVTNYGYTF.

Within the sample, this clone is medium-sized. The chain has TRBV18 and TRBJ1-2; D is undetermined. In germline, CDR1 is KGHSH, CDR2 LQKENI. This CDR3 spans 16 amino acids. V lost 3 bases and J lost 2, with 16 bases in between. The CDR3 nucleotides are TGTGCCAGCTCACCTCTCCCTGACCACAACAACTATGGCTACACCTTC. Protein sequence: CASSPLPDHNNYGYTF.

This clone showed up just a few times. The sample contains more than one DNA sequence encoding this CDR3. V usage is TRBV7-9 and J usage is TRBJ1-1; no definite D call. Trimming shortened V by 5 bases and J by 1 base, and 11 bases separated the two germline ends. CDR3 length equals 14 residues. Germline loops: CDR1 SEHNR, CDR2 FQNEAQ (reference sequence). CDR3 DNA: TGTGCCAGCAGCCGCGTTACAGCGAACACTGAAGCTTTCTTT. Translated: CASSRVTANTEAFF.

This clone is classed as medium-sized. The chain is built from TRBV18 and TRBJ1-2; no reliable D call. The germline CDR1 and CDR2 sequences are KGHSH and LQKENI. The V end was cut by 3 bases, the J end by 3 bases, with 14 bases between. CDR3 size: 15 residues. CDR3 DNA sequence: TGTGCCAGCTCACCGCTTCGGGAAAACTACTATGGCTACACCTTC. This sequence encodes CASSPLRENYYGYTF.

This clone appeared a few times. The V gene is TRBV18, the J gene TRBJ1-5; 8 nucleotides match TRBD1. This CDR3 has 16 amino acids. Germline V lookup: CDR1 KGHSH, CDR2 LQKENI. J was trimmed by 0 bases and V by 5 bases; bases with no gene match: 6. CDR3 sequence: CASSFGQGASNQPQHF. The CDR3 bases are TGTGCCAGCTCATTTGGGCAGGGGGCTAGCAATCAGCCCCAGCATTTT. The variable domain in full, with the rest retrieved from reference TRBV18 and TRBJ1-5, is NAGVMQNPRHLVRRRGQEARLRCSPMKGHSHVYWYRQLPEEGLKFMVYLQKENIIDESGMPKERFSAEFPKEGPSILRIQQVVRGDSAAYFCASSFGQGASNQPQHFGDGTRLSIL.

This clone was observed a single time. The chain carries TRBV5-4 and TRBJ1-3; the D is unclear. In germline, CDR1 is SGHNT, CDR2 YYREEE (reference sequence). The CDR3 loop spans 16 amino acids. V lost 0 bases and J 0 bases, leaving 10 bases between the germline ends. The CDR3 nucleotides are TGTGCCAGCAGCTTGGTATCAGGTATCTCTGGAAACACCATATATTTT. Amino acids: CASSLVSGISGNTIYF.

J is TRBJ2-3 and V is TRBV18; D assignment may be TRBD1 or TRBD2 (5 bases each). Trimming pared 3 bases from V and 4 bases from J, leaving 11 bases between. Germline CDR1 KGHSH, CDR2 LQKENI. CDR3 length: 14 residues. The CDR3: CASSPGTPPDTQYF. The CDR3 DNA reads TGTGCCAGCTCACCCGGGACCCCGCCAGATACGCAGTATTTT.

This clone was detected only a few times. This chain joins TRBV6-5 and TRBJ2-1; unclear D gene. Trimming took 6 bases from V and 2 from J, leaving 8 bases between them. Germline V gene lookup returns CDR1 MNHEY and CDR2 SVGAGI. This CDR3 is 13 amino acids long. The CDR3 loop reads CASSPPPYNEQFF. The CDR3 DNA reads TGTGCCAGCAGCCCTCCCCCCTACAATGAGCAGTTCTTC.

CDR3 DNA sequence: TGTGCCGCTGGACAGGGCCCTTCTGAATACGAGCAGTACTTC. The encoded protein is CAAGQGPSEYEQYF. The genes are TRBV6-5 and TRBJ2-7; 8 nucleotides line up with TRBD1. Germline V CDR1 and CDR2: MNHEY, SVGAGI. The CDR3 covers 14 residues. Losses at the gene ends were 11 bases for V and 4 bases for J; bases not matched to a gene: 13.

V is TRBV11-2 and J is TRBJ2-2, with D unresolved. This CDR3 spans 12 amino acids. V was shortened by 1 base and J by 5 bases, with 2 bases between the two germline ends. Germline CDR1 and CDR2: SGHAT and FQNNGV. This CDR3 is CASSLGTGELFF. The DNA of the CDR3 is TGTGCCAGCAGCTTAGGAACCGGGGAGCTGTTTTTT.

Remarks on this clone: Other nucleotide sequences from this sample produce the same CDR3. The chain joins TRBV5-4 to TRBJ1-4; D is unclear. Per the germline V gene, CDR1 is SGHNT and CDR2 is YYREEE (reference sequence). V shed 4 bases and J shed 10 bases, with 14 bases lying between them. This CDR3 is built from 13 residues. The CDR3 loop is CASSPGPVGKLFF. CDR3 DNA sequence: TGTGCCAGCAGCCCAGGACCGGTGGGAAAACTGTTTTTT.

The chain is built from TRBV7-2 and TRBJ1-2, with unresolved D. The CDR3 spans 13 residues. The V gene lost 1 base and the J gene lost 4 bases, with 7 bases spanning the gap. Germline lookup yields CDR1 SGHTA and CDR2 FQGNSA. CDR3 nucleotide sequence: TGTGCCAGCAGCTTAGACATGAGCTATGGCTACACCTTC. Protein: CASSLDMSYGYTF. The whole variable domain, remainder taken from reference TRBV7-2 and TRBJ1-2, is GAGVSQSPSNKVTEKGKDVELRCDPISGHTALYWYRQSLGQGLEFLIYFQGNSAPDKSGLPSDRFSAERTGGSVSTLTIQRTQQEDSAVYLCASSLDMSYGYTFGSGTRLTVV.

The chain has TRBV7-2 and TRBJ1-1; D unresolved. V was shortened by 3 bases and J by 3 bases, with 5 bases between the two germline ends. The CDR3 spans 12 residues. CDR1 is SGHTA, CDR2 FQGNSA, per germline. CDR3 coding DNA: TGTGCCAGCAGCTTTACCTACACTGAAGCTTTCTTT. As protein: CASSFTYTEAFF.

The chain links TRBV7-2 to TRBJ1-2; TRBD1 is a possible D gene (6 bases). The CDR3 sequence is 17 residues long. Germline V CDR1 and CDR2: SGHTA, FQGNSA. The germline V and J ends were trimmed by 1 base and 4 bases, with 19 bases remaining between them. CDR3 DNA: TGTGCCAGCAGCTTAGAGATGGCCTGGGGGGGGCTCTATGGCTACACCTTC. It encodes CASSLEMAWGGLYGYTF.

This clone turned up a few times. The CDR3, as DNA: TGTGCCAGCAGCCAAGAGTGGAGCGCAGGGTCGTCCTACGAGCAGTACTTC. The encoded protein is CASSQEWSAGSSYEQYF. The rearrangement links TRBV4-2 to TRBJ2-7; D perhaps matches TRBD1 (5 bases). The CDR3 covers 17 residues. Trimming took 0 bases from V and 1 from J, leaving 16 bases between them. The germline V gene has CDR1 LGHNA and CDR2 YNFKEQ.

The chain joins TRBV19 to TRBJ2-7, with D maybe TRBD2 (6 bases). In germline, CDR1 is LNHDA, CDR2 SQIVND (reference sequence). Trimming left V 6 bases short and J 3 bases short, with 18 bases between. The CDR3 spans 15 residues. CDR3 loop: CASSLSGDTNYEQYF. CDR3 DNA: TGTGCCAGTAGCCTTTCGGGAGACACGAACTACGAGCAGTACTTC. Using reference TRBV19 and TRBJ2-7 for the parts outside the CDR3, the full variable domain is DGGITQSPKYLFRKEGQNVTLSCEQNLNHDAMYWYRQDPGQGLRLIYYSQIVNDFQKGDIAEGYSVSREKKESFPLTVTSAQKNPTAFYLCASSLSGDTNYEQYFGPGTRLTVT.